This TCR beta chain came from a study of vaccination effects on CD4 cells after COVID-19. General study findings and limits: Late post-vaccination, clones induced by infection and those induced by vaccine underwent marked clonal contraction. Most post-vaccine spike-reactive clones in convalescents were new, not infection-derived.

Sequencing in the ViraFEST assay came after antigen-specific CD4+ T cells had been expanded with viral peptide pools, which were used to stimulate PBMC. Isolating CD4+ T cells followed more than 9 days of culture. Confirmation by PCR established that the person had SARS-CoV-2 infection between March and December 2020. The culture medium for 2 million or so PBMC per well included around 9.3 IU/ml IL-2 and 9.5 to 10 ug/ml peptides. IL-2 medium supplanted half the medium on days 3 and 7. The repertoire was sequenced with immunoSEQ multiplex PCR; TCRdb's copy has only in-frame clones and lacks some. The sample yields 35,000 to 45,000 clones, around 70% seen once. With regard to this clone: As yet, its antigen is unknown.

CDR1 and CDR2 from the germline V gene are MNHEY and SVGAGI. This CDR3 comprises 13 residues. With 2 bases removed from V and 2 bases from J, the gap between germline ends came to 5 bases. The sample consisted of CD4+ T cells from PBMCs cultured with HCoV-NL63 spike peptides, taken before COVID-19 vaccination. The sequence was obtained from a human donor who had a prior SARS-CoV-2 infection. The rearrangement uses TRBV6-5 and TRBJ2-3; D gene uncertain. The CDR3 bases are TGTGCCAGCAGTTACGGGTTCACAGATACGCAGTATTTT. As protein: CASSYGFTDTQYF.